The text below deals with one TCR beta chain. It lacks a known antigen. The record has no base qualities; no much larger clone is one base away. The entry originates in a study of blood T cell repertoires in COVID-19 (dated by TCRdb to about 2020). At the level of the whole study: The collaborator samples originated in the United States, Italy and Spain and spanned the acute and convalescent phases of COVID-19. The dataset comprised deeply sampled blood TCRbeta repertoires from subjects exposed to, actively infected with, or recovered from COVID-19. The prospective study material was composed of cDNA or gDNA derived from T cells, B-cell-depleted T cells, or PBMCs. Sample metadata almost always included a de-identified subject ID, COVID-19 status, age in years and sex. Samples were obtained from the ongoing ImmuneRACE study (first 160 participants) and from over a thousand subjects provided by 6 global collaborators. A freely available public database, intended as a resource for researchers studying the immune response to SARS-CoV-2, is where the repertoires were released. Where available, HLA class I and class II types were obtained from metadata supplied by the sample provider rather than from assay-based typing.

TCRbeta CDR3 regions were amplified from genomic DNA by means of the immunoSEQ Assay, a bias-controlled multiplex PCR. The study's processing was this. Nucleated cell counts per sample were estimated from amplification of reference gene primers within the assay. To quantify the absolute abundance of each unique TCRbeta CDR3 rearrangement, sequence reads were collapsed and filtered. For each sample, productive Simpson clonality was calculated as the square root of Simpson's diversity index over productive rearrangements. The immuneACCESS repertoire file appears here via TCRdb, limited to in-frame rearrangements. These files lack a portion of the clones; in checked studies, under half of the deficit traces to unresolved V genes, and the cause of the others is not known. V, J and clone size reflect that table, while D and trimming were determined from the DNA. The table for this sample lists about 260,000 clones; more than 80% of them were counted only once. Around 3.5% of the sample is taken by the ten largest.

Study-wide conclusions, independent of this receptor: The amount of clinical and demographic metadata varied by source and participant and was provided uncurated.

Collaborating institutions collected whole blood in K2EDTA tubes following their own protocols. For TCRbeta analysis, collaborators shipped samples in one of three forms: frozen whole blood, isolated PBMCs, or DNA extracted from either of those sample types. The CDR1 and CDR2 encoded by the germline V gene are SNHLY and FYNNEI. Clipping removes 5 bases from V and 6 bases from J, with 8 as the unmatched junction base count. CDR3 length: 15 amino acids, cysteine to phenylalanine. Solely the CDR3 DNA is kept, with 45 bases framed from the first base. This TCR came from a woman in her thirties or forties with acute or convalescent COVID-19. The sample taken for sequencing was peripheral blood. The V and J segments used are TRBV2 and TRBJ2-3, and 10 junctional nucleotides match TRBD2. This receptor has the CDR3 CASSFLAGDEDTQYF. The DNA sequence is given as TGTGCCAGCAGTTTTCTAGCGGGGGACGAGGATACGCAGTATTTT.